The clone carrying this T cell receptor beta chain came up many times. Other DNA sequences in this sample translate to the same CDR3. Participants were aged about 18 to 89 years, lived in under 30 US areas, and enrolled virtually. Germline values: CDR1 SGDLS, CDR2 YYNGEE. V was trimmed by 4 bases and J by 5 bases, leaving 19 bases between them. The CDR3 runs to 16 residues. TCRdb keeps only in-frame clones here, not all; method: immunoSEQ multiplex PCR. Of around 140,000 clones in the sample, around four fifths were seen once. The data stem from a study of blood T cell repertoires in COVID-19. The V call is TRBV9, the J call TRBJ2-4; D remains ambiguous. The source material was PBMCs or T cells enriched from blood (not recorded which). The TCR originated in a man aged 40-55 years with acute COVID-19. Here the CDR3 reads CASSPRLEAWENIQYF. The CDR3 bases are TGTGCCAGCAGCCCTCGACTCGAAGCATGGGAAAACATTCAGTACTTC.